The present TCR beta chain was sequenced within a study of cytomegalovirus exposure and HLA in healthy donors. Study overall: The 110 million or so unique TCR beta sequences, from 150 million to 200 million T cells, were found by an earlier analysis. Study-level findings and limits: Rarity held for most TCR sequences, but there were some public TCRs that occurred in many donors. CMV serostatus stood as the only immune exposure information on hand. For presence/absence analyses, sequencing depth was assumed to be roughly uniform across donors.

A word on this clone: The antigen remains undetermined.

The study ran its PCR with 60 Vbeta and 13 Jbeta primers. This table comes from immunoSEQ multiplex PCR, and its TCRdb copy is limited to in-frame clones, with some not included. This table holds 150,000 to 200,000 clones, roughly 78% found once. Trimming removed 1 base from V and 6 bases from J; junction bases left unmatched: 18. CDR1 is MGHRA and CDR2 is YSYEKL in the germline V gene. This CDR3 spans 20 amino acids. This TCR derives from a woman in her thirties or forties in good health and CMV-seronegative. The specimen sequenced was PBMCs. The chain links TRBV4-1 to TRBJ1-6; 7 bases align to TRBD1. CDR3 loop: CASSQVEGQRFNRANSPLHF. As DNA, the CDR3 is TGCGCCAGCAGCCAAGTGGAGGGACAGCGTTTTAATCGGGCTAATTCACCCCTCCACTTT.